This TCR beta chain was sequenced for a study of PD-L1 blockade in urothelial cancer. Time point indicated: pretreatment peripheral blood. Trimming stripped 2 bases from V and 6 bases from J, with 8 bases between. The CDR3 is made up of 12 amino acids. The germline V gene has CDR1 SGHKS and CDR2 YYEKEE (reference sequence). Only in-frame clones appear in the TCRdb table, and some are missing; sequencing was by immunoSEQ multiplex PCR. The sample gives 48,000 or so clones, roughly nine tenths of which show up once; 14% to 15% is in the top ten. V and J are TRBV5-5 and TRBJ1-1; D unclear. The TCR was taken from a woman aged 60-75 years with urothelial cancer. The source material was PBMCs, sampled around atezolizumab (anti-PD-L1) treatment. DNA of the CDR3: TGTGCCAGCAGCTTCGGCCAGGCTGAAGCTTTCTTT. Protein: CASSFGQAEAFF.